The rows below give T cell receptor beta chains drawn from one sample of a study of type 1 regulatory T cells. For these receptors, no antigen is known. TCRdb reanalysed the reads using MiXCR and keeps one entry per CDR3 protein. In the table there are about 74,000 distinct CDR3 sequences, nearly 65% of which are singletons. Sequencing was done on a sample of cultured T cells, either the whole culture or a sorted T cell fraction (not recorded which). The receptor set was obtained from a human donor in good health. The CDR3 runs from the conserved cysteine through the conserved F or W. Each record gives: J gene, clone size, D gene, V gene, CDR3 protein, CDR3 DNA. A D gene is named only where the DNA matches it firmly. Clone size appears in some rows only: once, few, many, or a class for an expanded clone.

>TRBJ2-7|.|.|TRBV19
CASSIVVGGSYEQYF
TGTGCCAGTAGTATAGTAGTGGGCGGCTCCTACGAGCAGTACTTC
>TRBJ2-3|.|TRBD1|TRBV12-3/TRBV12-4
CASTHKGAVDTQYF
TGTGCCAGCACCCATAAGGGGGCCGTAGATACGCAGTATTTT
>TRBJ1-6|.|.|TRBV2
CASSDPNSPLHF
TGTGCCAGCAGTGATCCCAATTCACCCCTCCACTTT
>TRBJ1-1|.|TRBD1|TRBV7-9
CASIKGGQRNTEAFF
TGTGCCAGCATCAAAGGGGGACAGAGAAACACTGAAGCTTTCTTT
>TRBJ1-1|once|TRBD1|TRBV5-1
CASSLETGYFSAEAFF
TGCGCCAGCAGCTTGGAGACAGGGTATTTTAGTGCTGAAGCTTTCTTT
>TRBJ2-7|.|.|TRBV12-3/TRBV12-4
CASSLGLGREQYF
TGTGCCAGCAGTTTAGGGTTGGGTCGCGAGCAGTACTTC
>TRBJ2-7|once|.|TRBV4-1
CASSQEGRGRGLEQYF
TGCGCCAGCAGCCAAGAGGGTCGGGGGAGAGGTCTCGAGCAGTACTTC
>TRBJ2-7|once|TRBD2|TRBV5-1
CASSGGLAGMAYEQYF
TGCGCCAGCAGCGGCGGACTAGCGGGCATGGCCTACGAGCAGTACTTC
>TRBJ2-2|.|TRBD2|TRBV20-1
CSASPKRLAGVRELFF
TGCAGTGCTAGCCCCAAGCGCCTAGCGGGAGTGAGGGAGCTGTTTTTT
>TRBJ1-2|.|.|TRBV7-8
CASSLSTVDRPNYGYTF
TGTGCCAGCAGCCTTTCTACTGTAGACAGACCTAACTATGGCTACACCTTC
>TRBJ2-1|.|TRBD2|TRBV5-1
CASSLQWASGSSSYNEQFF
TGCGCCAGCAGCTTGCAATGGGCTAGCGGGAGTAGCTCCTACAATGAGCAGTTCTTC
>TRBJ2-1|.|.|TRBV4-1
CASSQVALVGEQFF
TGCGCCAGCAGCCAAGTGGCTCTGGTAGGTGAGCAGTTCTTC
>TRBJ2-7|once|TRBD2|TRBV7-9
CASSLGRREGQSHEQYF
TGTGCCAGCAGCTTAGGTCGGCGGGAGGGCCAATCCCACGAGCAGTACTTC
>TRBJ2-3|once|TRBD1|TRBV19
CASSPTGVHYTDTQYF
TGTGCCAGTAGTCCGACAGGGGTCCACTACACAGATACACAGTATTTT
>TRBJ2-5|many|TRBD1|TRBV18
CASSPDRRETQYF
TGTGCCAGCTCACCGGACAGGAGGGAGACCCAGTACTTC
>TRBJ2-6|.|.|TRBV3-1
CASSLGSEANVLTF
TGTGCCAGCAGCTTAGGGTCGGAGGCCAACGTCCTGACTTTC
>TRBJ1-5|.|.|TRBV29-1
CSVEVENNQPQHF
TGCAGCGTTGAAGTGGAGAACAATCAGCCCCAGCATTTT
>TRBJ1-1|.|.|TRBV4-2
CASSQAVRSGMNTEAFF
TGTGCCAGCAGCCAAGCGGTTCGGTCTGGAATGAACACTGAAGCTTTCTTT
>TRBJ1-1|.|.|TRBV15
CATSREAQGYTEAFF
TGTGCCACCAGCAGAGAGGCTCAGGGATACACTGAAGCTTTCTTT
>TRBJ2-2|few|TRBD1|TRBV12-3/TRBV12-4
CASSDLGQVRGELFF
TGTGCCAGCAGTGACCTCGGACAGGTGCGCGGGGAGCTGTTTTTT
>TRBJ1-1|few|.|TRBV2
CASSLATNTEAFF
TGTGCCAGCAGTCTTGCAACGAACACTGAAGCTTTCTTT
>TRBJ2-7|few|TRBD1|TRBV19
CASSTGQVFADEQYF
TGTGCCAGTAGTACCGGACAGGTCTTCGCAGACGAGCAGTACTTC
>TRBJ2-3|.|TRBD2|TRBV15
CATSREGLASSDTQYF
TGTGCCACCAGCAGAGAAGGACTAGCGTCCTCAGATACGCAGTATTTT
>TRBJ2-5|.|.|TRBV14
CASRGLETQYF
TGTGCCAGCAGGGGGCTGGAGACCCAGTACTTC
>TRBJ2-7|.|TRBD1|TRBV4-2
CASSQGQTGAFYEQYF
TGTGCCAGCAGCCAGGGGCAGACAGGGGCCTTCTACGAGCAGTACTTC
>TRBJ2-2|.|.|TRBV5-1
CASSQGYTGELFF
TGCGCCAGCAGCCAGGGTTACACCGGGGAGCTGTTTTTT
>TRBJ2-4|.|TRBD1|TRBV5-1
CASSRGLSGGLKNIQYF
TGCGCCAGCAGCCGGGGGCTTTCAGGGGGCCTCAAAAACATTCAGTACTTC
>TRBJ2-3|.|TRBD2|TRBV7-3
CASSLMRLAGAGDTQYF
TGTGCCAGCAGCTTAATGCGCCTAGCGGGAGCGGGAGATACGCAGTATTTT
>TRBJ2-2|.|.|TRBV9
CASSPSRVNTGELFF
TGTGCCAGCAGCCCTAGTAGGGTGAACACCGGGGAGCTGTTTTTT
>TRBJ1-1|.|.|TRBV4-1
CASSDTGRTEAFF
TGCGCCAGCAGCGACACAGGGCGGACTGAAGCTTTCTTT
>TRBJ2-1|once|TRBD2|TRBV7-2
CASSRVGGLAGNEQFF
TGTGCCAGCAGCCGCGTGGGGGGACTAGCGGGAAATGAGCAGTTCTTC
>TRBJ2-7|.|.|TRBV15
CATSKVLTYEQYF
TGTGCCACCAGCAAGGTCCTGACCTACGAGCAGTACTTC
>TRBJ1-2|.|.|TRBV6-5
CASSYREGIYGYTF
TGTGCCAGCAGTTACCGGGAAGGCATCTATGGCTACACCTTC
>TRBJ1-6|.|.|TRBV7-2
CASSPGRSSYNSPLHF
TGTGCCAGCAGCCCCGGACGGAGCTCCTATAATTCACCCCTCCACTTT
>TRBJ1-5|.|TRBD1|TRBV6-6
CASSYEDRNQPQHF
TGTGCCAGCAGTTACGAGGACAGGAATCAGCCCCAGCATTTT
>TRBJ2-7|.|TRBD1|TRBV5-1
CASSLDPTGIDEQYF
TGCGCCAGCAGCTTGGACCCGACAGGGATCGACGAGCAGTACTTC
>TRBJ2-6|.|.|TRBV15
CAASWGQSGANVLTF
TGTGCCGCCAGCTGGGGACAATCTGGGGCCAACGTCCTGACTTTC
>TRBJ2-5|.|.|TRBV3-1
CASSQDSVQETQYF
TGTGCCAGCAGCCAAGACAGCGTCCAAGAGACCCAGTACTTC
>TRBJ2-2|.|.|TRBV29-1
CSGRRRATGELFF
TGCAGCGGCCGCAGACGGGCCACCGGGGAGCTGTTTTTT
>TRBJ2-5|.|.|TRBV12-3/TRBV12-4
CASSLAQSSLQETQYF
TGTGCCAGCAGTTTAGCCCAGTCTTCTCTTCAAGAGACCCAGTACTTC
>TRBJ2-5|.|.|TRBV27
CASSLSAGPGTQYF
TGTGCCAGCAGTTTATCGGCCGGGCCTGGGACCCAGTACTTC
>TRBJ2-7|.|TRBD2|TRBV20-1
CSGSPGTSGEQYF
TGCAGTGGTAGCCCCGGGACTAGCGGCGAGCAGTACTTC
>TRBJ1-2|.|.|TRBV20-1
CSASSGTRLLAGYTF
TGCAGTGCTAGTTCCGGGACCCGGCTCCTCGCCGGCTACACCTTC
>TRBJ1-2|.|.|TRBV10-3
CAISATGGYGYTF
TGTGCCATCAGTGCCACAGGAGGCTATGGCTACACCTTC
>TRBJ1-4|.|TRBD1|TRBV12-3/TRBV12-4
CASSGTGITEKLFF
TGTGCCAGCAGTGGGACAGGGATAACCGAAAAACTGTTTTTT
>TRBJ2-7|.|.|TRBV3-1
CASSQSLSYEQYF
TGTGCCAGCAGCCAAAGCCTCAGCTACGAGCAGTACTTC
>TRBJ2-1|.|.|TRBV11-2
CASSSLAGINEQFF
TGTGCCAGCAGCTCCTTGGCGGGTATCAATGAGCAGTTCTTC
>TRBJ2-5|.|TRBD2|TRBV6-2/TRBV6-3
CATTSGPGETQYF
TGTGCCACCACTAGCGGCCCTGGGGAGACCCAGTACTTC
>TRBJ2-3|.|.|TRBV14
CASSQVRGTDTQYF
TGTGCCAGCAGCCAAGTAAGGGGCACAGATACGCAGTATTTT